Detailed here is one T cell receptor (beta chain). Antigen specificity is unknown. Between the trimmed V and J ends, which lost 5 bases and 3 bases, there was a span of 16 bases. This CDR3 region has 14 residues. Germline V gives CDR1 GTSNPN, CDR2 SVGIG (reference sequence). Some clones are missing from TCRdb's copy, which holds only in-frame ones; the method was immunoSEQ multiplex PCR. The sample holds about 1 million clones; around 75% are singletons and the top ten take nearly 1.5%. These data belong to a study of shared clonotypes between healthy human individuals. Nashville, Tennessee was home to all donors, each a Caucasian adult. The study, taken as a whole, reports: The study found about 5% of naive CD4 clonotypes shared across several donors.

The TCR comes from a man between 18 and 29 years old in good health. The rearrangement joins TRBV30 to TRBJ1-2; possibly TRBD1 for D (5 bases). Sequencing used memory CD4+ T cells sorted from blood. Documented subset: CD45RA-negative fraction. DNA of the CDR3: TGTGCCTGGGGACCCCGGGGGGGATACTATGGCTACACCTTC. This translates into CAWGPRGGYYGYTF.